The rows below give T cell receptor beta chains drawn from one sample of a study of CD8 T cells in Susac syndrome. MiXCR, applied by TCRdb to the immunoSEQ multiplex PCR reads, yields one record per CDR3 protein. The sample includes 95,000 to 150,000 distinct CDR3 sequences, 96% of them seen just once. The sequencing input was CD4+ T cells from PBMCs. Every receptor here comes from a human donor with Susac syndrome. Both conserved end residues are part of each CDR3. A D gene is named only where the DNA matches it firmly. Expanded clones get a size class; other rows say once, few or many, or leave the size out.

v_gene	len	d_gene	abundance	j_gene	CDR3aa	CDR3nt
TRBV12-3/TRBV12-4	10	NA	NA	TRBJ1-2	CASSIGRYTF	TGTGCCAGCAGTATAGGGCGTTACACCTTC
TRBV3-1	13	NA	few	TRBJ2-1	CASSQGSYNEQFF	TGTGCCAGCAGCCAGGGTTCTTACAATGAGCAGTTCTTC
TRBV27	14	TRBD1	NA	TRBJ1-1	CASSRDRGYTEAFF	TGTGCCAGCAGTCGGGACAGGGGCTACACTGAAGCTTTCTTT
TRBV12-3/TRBV12-4	16	TRBD2	NA	TRBJ2-3	CASTRPTSGRALTQYF	TGTGCCAGCACCAGGCCGACTAGCGGGAGGGCCCTGACGCAGTATTTT
TRBV18	11	NA	NA	TRBJ2-1	CASSPEGEQFF	TGTGCCAGCTCACCGGAGGGAGAGCAGTTCTTC
TRBV4-2	15	NA	NA	TRBJ2-2	CASSSGTANTGELFF	TGTGCCAGCAGCTCCGGGACGGCGAACACCGGGGAGCTGTTTTTT
TRBV7-7	14	TRBD1	NA	TRBJ2-3	CASSRGQGSDTQYF	TGTGCTAGCAGCCGAGGACAGGGGTCGGATACGCAGTATTTT
TRBV12-3/TRBV12-4	16	TRBD2	NA	TRBJ2-1	CASGLEGSGRAYEQFF	TGTGCCAGCGGCCTAGAAGGCAGCGGGAGGGCCTATGAGCAGTTCTTC
TRBV5-4	13	TRBD2	NA	TRBJ2-1	CASSSGNYNEQFF	TGTGCCAGCTCTAGCGGGAACTACAATGAGCAGTTCTTC
TRBV12-3/TRBV12-4	13	NA	NA	TRBJ2-7	CASSSGSRVWQYF	TGTGCCAGCAGTTCCGGGAGCCGGGTTTGGCAGTACTTC
TRBV3-1	16	TRBD2	NA	TRBJ2-3	CASSHTGLGSTDTQYF	TGTGCCAGCAGCCACACGGGACTAGGTTCCACAGATACGCAGTATTTT
TRBV3-1	14	NA	NA	TRBJ2-7	CASSQPGPDSEQYF	TGTGCCAGCAGCCAACCGGGACCGGATTCTGAGCAGTACTTC
TRBV6-5	13	NA	few	TRBJ1-2	CASSYDINYGYTF	TGTGCCAGCAGTTACGACATCAACTATGGCTACACCTTC
TRBV20-1	13	NA	NA	TRBJ1-1	CSATDLRGKTEVF	TGCAGTGCCACCGACCTTCGTGGGAAGACCGAGGTCTTT
TRBV7-9	15	NA	NA	TRBJ2-1	CASSPVGGAYNEQFF	TGTGCCAGCAGCCCAGTGGGGGGGGCGTACAATGAGCAGTTCTTC
TRBV30	12	TRBD1	once	TRBJ1-5	CAWGTGAQPQHF	TGTGCCTGGGGGACAGGGGCCCAGCCCCAGCATTTT
TRBV19	13	TRBD1	NA	TRBJ1-2	CASSKGTGHGYTF	TGTGCCAGTAGTAAAGGGACAGGGCATGGCTACACCTTC
TRBV6-5	14	NA	few	TRBJ1-2	CASSYSGRGYGYTF	TGTGCCAGCAGTTACTCTGGCAGGGGCTATGGCTACACCTTC
TRBV7-8	15	NA	once	TRBJ2-5	CASSFFSGLQETQYF	TGTGCCAGCAGCTTCTTTAGCGGCTTACAAGAGACCCAGTACTTC
TRBV29-1	13	NA	NA	TRBJ1-1	CSVGQLLNTEAFF	TGCAGCGTTGGACAGCTTCTGAACACTGAAGCTTTCTTT
TRBV28	14	NA	NA	TRBJ1-5	CASSRTGTGQPQHF	TGTGCCAGCAGTCGCACAGGGACGGGGCAGCCCCAGCATTTT
TRBV29-1	14	NA	NA	TRBJ2-5	CSARDGDSQETQYF	TGCAGCGCCAGGGACGGAGACAGCCAAGAGACCCAGTACTTC
TRBV3-1	16	TRBD2	NA	TRBJ2-2	CASSQTTSVSTGELFF	TGTGCCAGCAGCCAAACGACTAGCGTATCCACCGGGGAGCTGTTTTTT
TRBV3-1	16	TRBD2	NA	TRBJ2-3	CASSQGVGGPTDTQYF	TGTGCCAGCAGCCAAGGGGTGGGAGGGCCAACAGATACGCAGTATTTT
TRBV29-1	11	NA	NA	TRBJ1-2	CSGGEGYGYTF	TGCAGCGGGGGAGAGGGCTATGGCTACACCTTC
TRBV9	13	NA	NA	TRBJ1-2	CASSVVKGYGYTF	TGTGCCAGCAGCGTAGTGAAGGGCTATGGCTACACCTTC
TRBV29-1	14	NA	NA	TRBJ1-1	CSVSSFTGNTEAFF	TGCAGCGTCTCCTCGTTTACCGGGAACACTGAAGCTTTCTTT
TRBV2	12	NA	NA	TRBJ2-3	CASTLTGPTQYF	TGTGCCAGCACCTTAACTGGGCCTACGCAGTATTTT
TRBV4-3	15	NA	NA	TRBJ1-5	CASSQGGSSNQPQHF	TGCGCCAGCAGCCAAGGGGGTTCTAGCAATCAGCCCCAGCATTTT